The entry that follows covers one T cell receptor (beta chain) sequence. This clone was counted only a few times. Its recognized antigen is unknown. Nothing much larger sits one base from this clone, and base qualities are not available. The time point tag for this specimen amounts to: about four weeks on oral tofacitinib. The treatment or condition label here, explained by the study, means: oral pan-JAK inhibitor, 5-10 mg twice daily. Lesional scalp punch biopsies and peripheral blood were collected from alopecia areata patients. PBMCs were isolated by density centrifugation and stained for CD3, CD4 and CD8, and CD4+ and CD8+ T cells were sorted on a FACSAria. CDR1 SGHRS and CDR2 YFSETQ are derived from the germline V gene. The junction shows trimming of 4 bases on V and 6 bases on J, and the gene matches do not reach 13 bases of it. The CDR3 runs 16 amino acids, cysteine and phenylalanine included. Only the CDR3 DNA is retained, 48 bases long and in frame from the first base.

The data were taken from a study of CD8+ T cells in alopecia areata (dated by TCRdb to between 2018 and 2020). Looking at the study overall: Treated patients were enrolled in an open-label pilot trial of oral tofacitinib at 5 to 10 mg twice daily for moderate-to-severe alopecia areata. Scalp clonality was compared across normal scalp (n=4), patchy alopecia areata scalp (n=8), and alopecia totalis/universalis scalp (n=8). Scalp tissue and sorted CD4+ and CD8+ peripheral blood T cells from patchy and totalis/universalis alopecia areata patients and from healthy controls were covered by human TCRbeta sequencing. The RNA source kit depended on sample type: the PAXgene miRNA kit for fixed scalp, the miRNeasy kit for PBMCs, and the RNeasy kit for mouse skin. Patients on tofacitinib were biopsied at baseline and after 4 and 24 weeks of treatment, and several of the patients also had a later scalp biopsy. Tofacitinib was given for 6 to 18 months, followed by 6 months of follow-up off drug to assess delayed response and recurrence. In both human patients and the C3H/HeJ mouse model, the study applied high-throughput TCRbeta sequencing to look at T cell clonal expansion in alopecia areata. immunoSEQ multiplex PCR using 35 Vbeta forward primers and 13 Jbeta reverse primers was used to amplify TCRbeta CDR3 regions. In treated patients, disease severity was measured using the SALT score, which gives the percentage of scalp surface area affected.

The library came from the immunoSEQ multiplex PCR assay. To provide template for TCR sequencing, every sample had RNA extracted and reverse transcribed into cDNA. First-strand cDNA was synthesized using SuperScript III with a 2:1 mix of oligo-dT and random hexamers. A synthetic immune receptor repertoire was used to assess amplification bias, and residual bias was removed computationally. As for the authors' bioinformatics: Raw reads were preprocessed to remove errors, and CDR3 was defined according to IMGT conventions as the region from the conserved cysteine to phenylalanine. Clonality was computed as 1 minus the Shannon entropy, with the entropy normalized by log2 of the number of productive unique TCRs. Whether each scalp clone was CD4 or CD8 was inferred by checking scalp TCRbeta sequences against the CD4 and CD8 repertoires from sorted blood. TCRdb stores this immuneACCESS table with in-frame sequences only. Part of the clones is absent; in the studies checked, under half of the shortfall reflects unresolved V genes, and no reason is known for the rest. The DNA gave D and trimming, while V, J and clone size come from that table. The sample records roughly 73,000 clones, roughly 28% of which are singletons. Together, the top ten hold 15% of the sample.

What the authors observed across the whole study: Shared TCR sequences between patients were less evident than in mice, which may be partly attributable to HLA diversity in the patient population. Because the treated cohort was small and had only one nonresponder, larger studies are needed to examine links between baseline CD8+ expansion and response. Scalp TCR repertoire analysis is complicated because resident alphabeta T cells in normal human skin are also sequenced, whereas mouse skin is dominated by gammadelta T cells. Many expanded lesional clones persisted in scalp and blood during tofacitinib treatment, which may partly explain relapse after stopping treatment. With tofacitinib, both scalp clonality and the number of expanded CD8+ clones among the top 100 scalp clones went down significantly. Compared with normal scalp, lesional scalp had higher clonality and more expanded CD8+ clones, particularly in alopecia totalis/universalis, a pattern that suggests antigenic drive.

This clonotype was obtained from a human donor with alopecia areata. The V and J genes are TRBV5-1 and TRBJ2-1, and 7 bases in between align with TRBD1. The sequenced sample was CD8+ T cells sorted from blood, obtained at week 4, from a patient treated with tofacitinib. The CDR3 amino acid sequence is: CASSRASGQPFNEQFF. The bases read TGCGCCAGCAGCCGGGCTTCGGGACAGCCCTTCAATGAGCAGTTCTTC.